The clone carrying this T cell receptor beta chain was detected only a few times. Germline lookup yields CDR1 MGHRA and CDR2 YSYEKL. The CDR3 loop spans 15 amino acids. Losses at the gene ends were 0 bases for V and 1 base for J; bases not matched to a gene: 1. The data were obtained in a study of molecular identifiers for immune sequencing clone quantification. TCRdb reanalysed the PCR reads using MiXCR and keeps one entry per CDR3 protein. This table has about 500,000 distinct CDR3 sequences, roughly 24% appearing once. CD8+CD4-CCR7+CD45RA+ cells were sorted as naive CD8 T cells. The chain carries TRBV4-1 and TRBJ2-7, with 9 bases fitting TRBD1. This TCR was sampled from a human donor in good health. Some libraries in this study had Jurkat cell RNA spiked in. Sequenced: naive CD8+ T cells from blood, with Jurkat cell RNA spiked in. The subset: FACS-sorted CD8+CD4-CCR7+CD45RA+ naive T cells. CDR3 DNA sequence: TGCGCCAGCAGCCAAGATGGGACAGGGTCCTACGAGCAGTACTTC. The encoded protein is CASSQDGTGSYEQYF.